This passage covers 26 T cell receptor beta chains from one sample sequenced in a study of T cell changes during pregnancy in multiple sclerosis. Assay used: immunoSEQ multiplex PCR; TCRdb lists only in-frame clones, some missing. The sample shows over 70,000 clones, about 91% of them seen only once. The sequenced sample was peripheral blood, obtained in the first trimester of pregnancy. The receptor set was obtained from a female donor in good health, enrolled as a control in a pregnancy study.

The V gene is TRBV30, the J gene TRBJ1-1; D remains unclear. CDR1 and CDR2 from the germline V gene are GTSNPN and SVGIG (reference sequence). The CDR3 consists of 12 residues. V was pared by 5 bases and J by 1 base, with 8 bases between. CDR3 residues: CAWERGNTEAFF. CDR3 DNA sequence: TGTGCCTGGGAACGAGGGAACACTGAAGCTTTCTTT.

V and J are TRBV6-5 and TRBJ1-1; D might be TRBD1 (6 bases). This CDR3 is built from 14 residues. Germline CDR1 is MNHEY and CDR2 is SVGAGI. V was clipped by 5 bases and J by 5 bases, with 15 bases between them. The chain's CDR3 is CASSHGGGRTEAFF. The CDR3 DNA sequence: TGTGCCAGCAGTCACGGGGGGGGCAGGACTGAAGCTTTCTTT.

The V and J genes are TRBV30 and TRBJ1-1; TRBD1 is a possible D gene (5 bases). Germline values: CDR1 GTSNPN, CDR2 SVGIG (reference sequence). Trimming pared 3 bases from V and 5 bases from J, leaving 13 bases between. CDR3 size: 13 residues. The CDR3 reads CAWSAGLGTEAFF. The CDR3 DNA sequence: TGTGCCTGGAGCGCAGGGTTAGGGACTGAAGCTTTCTTT.

This sequence joins TRBV28 and TRBJ1-2; 9 bases map to TRBD1. The CDR3 extends over 13 amino acids. From germline, CDR1 is MDHEN and CDR2 SYDVKM. Trimming cost V 3 bases and J 8 bases; bases outside gene matches: 4. The CDR3 coding sequence is TGTGCCAGCAGTTTCCCTGGGACAGGGGGCTACACCTTC. Protein sequence: CASSFPGTGGYTF.

The gene calls are TRBV11-2 and TRBJ2-3; TRBD2 matches at 9 bases. The CDR3 covers 15 residues. The germline CDR1 and CDR2 sequences are SGHAT and FQNNGV. J gave up 4 bases and V 8 bases, and 10 bases lay outside the gene matches. The chain's CDR3 is CASRGAGGPPDTQYF. CDR3 DNA sequence: TGTGCCAGCCGAGGCGCGGGGGGGCCCCCAGATACGCAGTATTTT.

The genes are TRBV5-1 and TRBJ2-5; unclear D gene. The V gene lost 0 bases and the J gene lost 5 bases, with 5 bases spanning the gap. Germline values: CDR1 SGHRS, CDR2 YFSETQ. CDR3 length: 12 amino acids. The CDR3 here is CASSLEEETQYF. In nucleotides, the CDR3 is TGCGCCAGCAGCTTGGAGGAGGAGACCCAGTACTTC.

V and J are TRBV4-2 and TRBJ1-6; D call uncertain. Germline assignment: CDR1 LGHNA and CDR2 YNFKEQ. This CDR3 comprises 15 residues. V shed 5 bases and J shed 0 bases, with 8 bases lying between them. CDR3 sequence reads: CASSGGSSYNSPLHF. CDR3 nucleotide sequence: TGTGCCAGCAGCGGAGGAAGCTCCTATAATTCACCCCTCCACTTT.

This chain connects TRBV6-1 to TRBJ2-3; D may be TRBD2 (5 bases). V was trimmed by 4 bases and J by 1 base, leaving 9 bases between them. The CDR3 contains 14 residues. Germline V lookup: CDR1 MNHNS, CDR2 SASEGT. The CDR3 reads CASSVGVGTDTQYF. The DNA for the CDR3 is TGTGCCAGCAGTGTGGGAGTGGGCACAGATACGCAGTATTTT.

This clone appeared a few times. V and J are TRBV7-9 and TRBJ2-2; no reliable D call. V was pared by 3 bases and J by 7 bases, with 9 bases between. There are 13 residues in the CDR3. Germline lookup yields CDR1 SEHNR and CDR2 FQNEAQ (reference sequence). The CDR3 is CASSLSGGGELFF. The CDR3 DNA is TGTGCCAGCAGCTTGAGTGGCGGCGGGGAGCTGTTTTTT.

This chain uses TRBV29-1 with TRBJ1-2; 8 positions agree with TRBD1. V was pared by 6 bases and J by 8 bases, with 5 bases of the junction left unmatched. The germline CDR1 and CDR2 sequences are SQVTM and ANQGSEA. This CDR3 contains 11 residues. This chain's CDR3 is CSVGTGGGYTF. DNA of the CDR3: TGCAGCGTCGGGACAGGCGGCGGCTACACCTTC.

This chain uses TRBV27 with TRBJ1-3, with a tentative D call TRBD1 (6 bases). Germline CDR1 MNHEY, CDR2 SMNVEV (reference sequence). The V end lost 6 bases, the J end lost 0 bases, and 9 bases lay between the germline ends. The CDR3 is made up of 14 amino acids. CDR3 sequence (DNA): TGTGCCAGCAGCCTAGGGGGCTCTGGAAACACCATATATTTT. Its protein is CASSLGGSGNTIYF.

The genes are TRBV7-2 and TRBJ2-7; TRBD1 agrees at 10 bases. After removal of 6 bases from V and 3 bases from J, the junction contained 5 bases not matched to a gene. The germline V gene encodes CDR1 SGHTA and CDR2 FQGNSA. There are 14 residues in the CDR3. The CDR3 DNA reads TGTGCCAGCAGTTTTGGGACAGGGGACTACGAGCAGTACTTC. Translated: CASSFGTGDYEQYF.

The chain couples TRBV19 to TRBJ2-7; 8 positions match TRBD1. The germline gives CDR1 LNHDA, CDR2 SQIVND (reference sequence). The CDR3 contains 13 residues. The V gene end was trimmed by 5 bases and the J gene end by 7 bases; junction bases not matched to a gene: 7. In DNA, the CDR3 is TGTGCCAGTAGTTTGACAGGGGATCGAGAGCAGTACTTC. Its translation is CASSLTGDREQYF.

V is TRBV28 and J is TRBJ1-4; 8 positions agree with TRBD1. J lost 6 bases, V lost 7 bases, and 13 bases had no gene match. The CDR3 sequence is 16 residues long. Germline CDR1 MDHEN, CDR2 SYDVKM. As DNA, the CDR3 is TGTGCCAGCACCTCGCGCCCAGGGGGCGGTTATGAAAAACTGTTTTTT. Its protein product is CASTSRPGGGYEKLFF.

The rearrangement links TRBV30 to TRBJ1-2, with unresolved D. The ends were cut back, 4 bases at V and 4 bases at J, with 10 bases in the middle. Germline V gives CDR1 GTSNPN, CDR2 SVGIG (reference sequence). The CDR3 runs to 12 residues. The CDR3 loop reads CAWTEEGYGYTF. The DNA for the CDR3 is TGTGCCTGGACTGAGGAGGGCTATGGCTACACCTTC.

This clone was picked up a small number of times. This sequence joins TRBV9 and TRBJ2-1; D perhaps matches TRBD1 (5 bases). The ends were cut back, 4 bases at V and 1 base at J, with 15 bases in the middle. The CDR3 extends over 16 amino acids. Looked up from germline, CDR1 is SGDLS and CDR2 is YYNGEE. CDR3 protein: CASSPRDSASYNEQFF. CDR3 DNA sequence: TGTGCCAGCAGCCCCCGAGACAGCGCATCCTACAATGAGCAGTTCTTC.

The genes are TRBV19 and TRBJ1-1; weak D call: TRBD1 (5 bases). With 3 bases removed from V and 3 bases from J, the gap between germline ends came to 14 bases. Germline lookup yields CDR1 LNHDA and CDR2 SQIVND (reference sequence). This CDR3 comprises 15 residues. As DNA, the CDR3 is TGTGCCAGTAGTATCGGCCGAATAGGGGACACTGAAGCTTTCTTT. Amino acid sequence: CASSIGRIGDTEAFF.

The rearrangement uses TRBV15 and TRBJ2-1; TRBD2 might be the D (6 bases). This CDR3 comprises 13 residues. Germline V gene sequence: CDR1 LNHNV, CDR2 YYDKDF (reference sequence). V lost 5 bases and J 5 bases, leaving 10 bases between the germline ends. The CDR3 DNA sequence: TGTGCCACCAGCCGGGGGAGGAACAATGAGCAGTTCTTC. Its protein is CATSRGRNNEQFF.

This chain joins TRBV29-1 and TRBJ2-6; 8 bases match TRBD1. Germline V gene data show CDR1 as SQVTM and CDR2 as ANQGSEA. This CDR3 comprises 16 residues. V lost 4 bases to trimming and J lost 4 bases; unmatched junction nucleotides: 9. This CDR3 reads CSVGQGSYQGANVLTF. In DNA form, the CDR3 reads TGCAGCGTTGGACAGGGGTCGTATCAGGGGGCCAACGTCCTGACTTTC.

This sequence joins TRBV27 and TRBJ2-7; a possible D gene is TRBD1 (5 bases). The CDR3 is made up of 14 amino acids. Germline-derived CDR1 and CDR2 are MNHEY and SMNVEV (reference sequence). Trimming shortened V by 3 bases and J by 2 bases, and 11 bases separated the two germline ends. The CDR3 spells CASSFSQGTYEQYF. The CDR3 DNA sequence: TGTGCCAGCAGTTTTTCTCAGGGAACCTACGAGCAGTACTTC.

The sample holds one count of this clone. The J gene is TRBJ1-5, the V gene TRBV7-9; 7 bases agree with TRBD1. J lost 2 bases, V lost 11 bases, and 15 bases had no gene match. CDR1 is SEHNR and CDR2 is FQNEAQ in the germline V gene (reference sequence). The CDR3 consists of 16 residues. The chain's CDR3 is CAVGPRGGSGNQPQHF. CDR3 in DNA: TGTGCCGTTGGGCCCCGAGGGGGCTCGGGCAATCAGCCCCAGCATTTT.

This clone was seen only once. This sample also contains other DNA sequences that code for the same CDR3. The CDR3 region is CASSLVEGGYGYTF. The CDR3 region has the DNA TGTGCCAGCAGCTTAGTGGAGGGTGGATATGGCTACACCTTC. The chain combines TRBV7-6 with TRBJ1-2, with D uncertain. Per germline, CDR1 SGHVS and CDR2 FNYEAQ. V was cut by 1 base and J by 5 bases, with 11 bases left in between. This CDR3 is built from 14 residues.

The chain's CDR3 is CASSEVTGGRNIQYF. The CDR3 DNA follows: TGTGCCAGCAGTGAAGTTACGGGGGGCCGAAACATTCAGTACTTC. The V call is TRBV6-1, the J call TRBJ2-4; a possible D gene is TRBD2 (7 bases). CDR3 size: 15 residues. Germline CDR1 MNHNS, CDR2 SASEGT. Trimming shortened V by 1 base and J by 6 bases, and 13 bases separated the two germline ends.

This chain uses TRBV7-6 with TRBJ1-1; 10 positions agree with TRBD1. V lost 4 bases to trimming and J lost 6 bases; unmatched junction nucleotides: 5. Germline loops: CDR1 SGHVS, CDR2 FNYEAQ. The CDR3 is 14 residues long. The DNA for the CDR3 is TGTGCCAGCAGCTCCCGGGACAGGGGCGCTGAAGCTTTCTTT. Its protein is CASSSRDRGAEAFF. Complete variable domain (other parts from reference TRBV7-6 and TRBJ1-1): GAGVSQSPRYKVTKRGQDVALRCDPISGHVSLYWYRQALGQGPEFLTYFNYEAQQDKSGLPNDRFSAERPEGSISTLTIQRTEQRDSAMYRCASSSRDRGAEAFFGQGTRLTVV.

The V and J genes are TRBV5-5 and TRBJ2-7; TRBD1 agrees at 11 bases. The CDR3 sequence is 15 residues long. Germline lookup yields CDR1 SGHKS and CDR2 YYEKEE (reference sequence). With V trimmed by 4 bases and J by 4 bases, 7 bases remained unmatched. CDR3 sequence: CASSLKGTGGYEQYF. The DNA of the CDR3 is TGTGCCAGCAGCCTAAAGGGGACAGGGGGATACGAGCAGTACTTC.

This rearrangement joins TRBV4-2 to TRBJ2-1; the D is unclear. CDR1 LGHNA and CDR2 YNFKEQ come from the germline V gene. CDR3 length equals 15 residues. Trimming stripped 0 bases from V and 4 bases from J, with 10 bases between. CDR3 in amino acids: CASSQERQAYNEQFF. In nucleotides, the CDR3 is TGTGCCAGCAGCCAAGAAAGGCAGGCTTACAATGAGCAGTTCTTC.